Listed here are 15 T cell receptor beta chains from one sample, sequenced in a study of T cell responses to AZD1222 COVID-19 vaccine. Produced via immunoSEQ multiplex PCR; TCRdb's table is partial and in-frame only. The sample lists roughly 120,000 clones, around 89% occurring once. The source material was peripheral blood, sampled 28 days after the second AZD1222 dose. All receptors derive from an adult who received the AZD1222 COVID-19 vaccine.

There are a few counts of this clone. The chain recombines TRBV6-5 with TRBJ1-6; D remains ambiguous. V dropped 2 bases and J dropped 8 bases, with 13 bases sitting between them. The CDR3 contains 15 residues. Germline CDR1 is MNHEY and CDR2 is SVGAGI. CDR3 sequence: CASSYGFGLDSPLHF. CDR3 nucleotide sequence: TGTGCCAGCAGTTACGGGTTTGGGTTGGATTCACCCCTCCACTTT.

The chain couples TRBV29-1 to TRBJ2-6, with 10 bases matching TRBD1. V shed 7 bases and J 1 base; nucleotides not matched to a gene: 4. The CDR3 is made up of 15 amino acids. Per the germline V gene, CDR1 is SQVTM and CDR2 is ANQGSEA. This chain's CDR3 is CSATGGGSGANVLTF. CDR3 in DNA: TGCAGCGCGACAGGGGGCGGGTCTGGGGCCAACGTCCTGACTTTC.

The CDR3 nucleotides are TGCGCCAGTAGCAGGGAGGGCCTCTACGAGCAGTACTTC. Amino acid sequence: CASSREGLYEQYF. The gene calls are TRBV5-1 and TRBJ2-7; 7 bases align to TRBD2. Trimming cost V 8 bases and J 3 bases; bases outside gene matches: 8. Germline CDR1 SGHRS, CDR2 YFSETQ. The CDR3 contains 13 residues.

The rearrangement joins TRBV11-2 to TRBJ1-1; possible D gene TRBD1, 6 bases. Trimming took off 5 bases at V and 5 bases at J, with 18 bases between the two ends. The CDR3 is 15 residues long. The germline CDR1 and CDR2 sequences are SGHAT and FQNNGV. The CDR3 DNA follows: TGTGCCAGCAGCCCCTTAGGGGTGAGGGGGACTGAAGCTTTCTTT. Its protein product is CASSPLGVRGTEAFF.

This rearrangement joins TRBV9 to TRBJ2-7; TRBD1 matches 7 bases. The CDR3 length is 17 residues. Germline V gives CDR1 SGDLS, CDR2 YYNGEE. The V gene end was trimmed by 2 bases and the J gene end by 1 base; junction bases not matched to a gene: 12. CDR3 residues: CASSVPTTGPGSYEQYF. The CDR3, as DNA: TGTGCCAGCAGCGTTCCCACGACAGGGCCGGGGTCCTACGAGCAGTACTTC. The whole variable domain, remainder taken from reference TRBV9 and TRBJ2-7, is DSGVTQTPKHLITATGQRVTLRCSPRSGDLSVYWYQQSLDQGLQFLIQYYNGEERAKGNILERFSAQQFPDLHSELNLSSLELGDSALYFCASSVPTTGPGSYEQYFGPGTRLTVT.

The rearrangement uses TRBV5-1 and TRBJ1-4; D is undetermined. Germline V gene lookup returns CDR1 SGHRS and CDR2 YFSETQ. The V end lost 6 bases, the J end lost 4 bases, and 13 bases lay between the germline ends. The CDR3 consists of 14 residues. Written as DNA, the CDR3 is TGCGCCAGCACCCCAGATACATTTAATGAAAAACTGTTTTTT. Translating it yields CASTPDTFNEKLFF.

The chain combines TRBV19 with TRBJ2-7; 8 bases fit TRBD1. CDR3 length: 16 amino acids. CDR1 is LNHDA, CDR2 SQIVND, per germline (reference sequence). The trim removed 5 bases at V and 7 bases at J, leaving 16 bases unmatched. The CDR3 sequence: CASSGWTGSGTREQYF. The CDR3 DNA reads TGTGCCAGTAGTGGGTGGACAGGGTCCGGGACAAGGGAGCAGTACTTC.

CDR3 sequence reads: CASSPSGGWAYEQYF. As DNA, the CDR3 is TGTGCCAGCAGCCCCTCAGGGGGTTGGGCCTACGAGCAGTACTTC. The chain is built from TRBV27 and TRBJ2-7; 7 bases fit TRBD1. Germline V CDR1 and CDR2: MNHEY, SMNVEV (reference sequence). Germline trimming cut 6 bases from V and 2 bases from J; bases unmatched to any gene: 10. The CDR3 has 15 amino acids.

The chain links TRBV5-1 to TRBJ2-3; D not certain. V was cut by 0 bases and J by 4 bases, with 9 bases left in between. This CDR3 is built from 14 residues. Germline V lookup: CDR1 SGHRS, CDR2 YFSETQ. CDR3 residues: CASSLARLADTQYF. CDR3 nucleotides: TGCGCCAGCAGCTTGGCCAGGCTAGCAGATACGCAGTATTTT. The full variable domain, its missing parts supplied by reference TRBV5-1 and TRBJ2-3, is KAGVTQTPRYLIKTRGQQVTLSCSPISGHRSVSWYQQTPGQGLQFLFEYFSETQRNKGNFPGRFSGRQFSNSRSEMNVSTLELGDSALYLCASSLARLADTQYFGPGTRLTVL.

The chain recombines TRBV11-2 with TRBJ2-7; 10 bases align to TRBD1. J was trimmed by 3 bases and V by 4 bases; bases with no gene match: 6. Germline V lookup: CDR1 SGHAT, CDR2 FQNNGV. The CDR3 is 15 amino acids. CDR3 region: CASSSRQGARYEQYF. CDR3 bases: TGTGCCAGCAGCTCCAGACAGGGGGCCCGCTACGAGCAGTACTTC.

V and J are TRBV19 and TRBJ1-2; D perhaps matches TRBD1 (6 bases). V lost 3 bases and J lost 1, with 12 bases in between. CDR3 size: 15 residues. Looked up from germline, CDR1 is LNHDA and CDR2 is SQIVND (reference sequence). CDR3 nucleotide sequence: TGTGCCAGTAGTATGAAACAGGGACTTAACTATGGCTACACCTTC. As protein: CASSMKQGLNYGYTF.

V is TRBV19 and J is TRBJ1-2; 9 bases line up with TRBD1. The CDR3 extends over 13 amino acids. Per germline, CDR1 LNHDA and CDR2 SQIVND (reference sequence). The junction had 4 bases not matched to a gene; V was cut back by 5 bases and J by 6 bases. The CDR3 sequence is CASSPRDRDGYTF. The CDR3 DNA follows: TGTGCCAGTAGTCCCCGGGACAGGGATGGCTACACCTTC. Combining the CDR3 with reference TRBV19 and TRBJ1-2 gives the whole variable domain DGGITQSPKYLFRKEGQNVTLSCEQNLNHDAMYWYRQDPGQGLRLIYYSQIVNDFQKGDIAEGYSVSREKKESFPLTVTSAQKNPTAFYLCASSPRDRDGYTFGSGTRLTVV.

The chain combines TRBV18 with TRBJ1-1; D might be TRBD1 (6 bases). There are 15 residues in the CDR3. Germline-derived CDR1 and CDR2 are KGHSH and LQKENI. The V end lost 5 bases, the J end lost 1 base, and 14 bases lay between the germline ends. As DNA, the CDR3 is TGTGCCAGCTCAATTCGGACAGTTAAGAACACTGAAGCTTTCTTT. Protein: CASSIRTVKNTEAFF. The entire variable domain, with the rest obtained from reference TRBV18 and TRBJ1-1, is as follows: NAGVMQNPRHLVRRRGQEARLRCSPMKGHSHVYWYRQLPEEGLKFMVYLQKENIIDESGMPKERFSAEFPKEGPSILRIQQVVRGDSAAYFCASSIRTVKNTEAFFGQGTRLTVV.

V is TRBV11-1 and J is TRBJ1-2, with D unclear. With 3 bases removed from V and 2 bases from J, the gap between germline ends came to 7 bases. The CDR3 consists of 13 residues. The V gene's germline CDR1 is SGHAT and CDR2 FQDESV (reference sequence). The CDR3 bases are TGTGCCAGCAGCTTGGGAGGCAACTATGGCTACACCTTC. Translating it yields CASSLGGNYGYTF. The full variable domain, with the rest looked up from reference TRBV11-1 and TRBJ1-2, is EAEVAQSPRYKITEKSQAVAFWCDPISGHATLYWYRQILGQGPELLVQFQDESVVDDSQLPKDRFSAERLKGVDSTLKIQPAELGDSAMYLCASSLGGNYGYTFGSGTRLTVV.

CDR3: CAWSSGSSYEQYF. CDR3 DNA: TGTGCCTGGAGCTCGGGCAGCTCCTACGAGCAGTACTTC. The genes are TRBV30 and TRBJ2-7; no definite D call. Germline values: CDR1 GTSNPN, CDR2 SVGIG (reference sequence). The CDR3 is 13 residues long. Trimming shortened V by 3 bases and J by 0 bases, and 9 bases separated the two germline ends.